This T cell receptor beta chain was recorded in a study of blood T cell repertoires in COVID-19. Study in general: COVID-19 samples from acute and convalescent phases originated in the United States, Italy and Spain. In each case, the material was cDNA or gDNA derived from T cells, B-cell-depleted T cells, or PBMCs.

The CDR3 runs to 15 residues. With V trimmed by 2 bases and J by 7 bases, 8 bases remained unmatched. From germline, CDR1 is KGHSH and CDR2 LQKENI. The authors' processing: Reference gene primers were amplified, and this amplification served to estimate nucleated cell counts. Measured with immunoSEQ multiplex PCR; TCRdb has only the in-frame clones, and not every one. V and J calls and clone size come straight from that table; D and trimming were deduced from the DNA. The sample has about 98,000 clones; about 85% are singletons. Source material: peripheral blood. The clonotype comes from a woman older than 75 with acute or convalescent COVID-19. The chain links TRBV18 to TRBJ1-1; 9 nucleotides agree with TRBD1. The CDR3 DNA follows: TGTGCCAGCTCACCATCGTCCGGGACAGGGAATGAAGCTTTCTTT. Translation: CASSPSSGTGNEAFF. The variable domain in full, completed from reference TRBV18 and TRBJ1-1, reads NAGVMQNPRHLVRRRGQEARLRCSPMKGHSHVYWYRQLPEEGLKFMVYLQKENIIDESGMPKERFSAEFPKEGPSILRIQQVVRGDSAAYFCASSPSSGTGNEAFFGQGTRLTVV.